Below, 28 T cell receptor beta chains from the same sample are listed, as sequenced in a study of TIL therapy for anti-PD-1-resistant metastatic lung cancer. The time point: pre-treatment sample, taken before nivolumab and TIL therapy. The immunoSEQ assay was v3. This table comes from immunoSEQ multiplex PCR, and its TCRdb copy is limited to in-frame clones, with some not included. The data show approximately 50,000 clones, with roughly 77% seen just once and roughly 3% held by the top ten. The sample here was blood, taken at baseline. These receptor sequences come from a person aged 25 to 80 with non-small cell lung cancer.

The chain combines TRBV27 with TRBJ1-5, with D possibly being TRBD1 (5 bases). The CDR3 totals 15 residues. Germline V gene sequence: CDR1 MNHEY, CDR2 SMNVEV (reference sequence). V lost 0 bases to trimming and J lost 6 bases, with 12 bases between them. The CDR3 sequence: CASSLSGVSGQPQHF. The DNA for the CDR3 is TGTGCCAGCAGTTTATCAGGGGTGTCGGGTCAGCCCCAGCATTTT.

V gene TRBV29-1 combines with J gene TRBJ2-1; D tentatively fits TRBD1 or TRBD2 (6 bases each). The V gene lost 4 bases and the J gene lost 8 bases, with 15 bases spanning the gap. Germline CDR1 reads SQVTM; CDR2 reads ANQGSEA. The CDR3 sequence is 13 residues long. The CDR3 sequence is CSVASGAGDEQFF. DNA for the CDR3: TGCAGCGTTGCGTCGGGGGCCGGGGATGAGCAGTTCTTC.

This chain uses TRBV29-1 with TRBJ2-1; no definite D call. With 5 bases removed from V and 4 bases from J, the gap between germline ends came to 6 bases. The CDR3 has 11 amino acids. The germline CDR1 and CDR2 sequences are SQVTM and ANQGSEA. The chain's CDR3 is CSVLSYNEQFF. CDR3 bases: TGCAGCGTTCTTAGTTACAATGAGCAGTTCTTC.

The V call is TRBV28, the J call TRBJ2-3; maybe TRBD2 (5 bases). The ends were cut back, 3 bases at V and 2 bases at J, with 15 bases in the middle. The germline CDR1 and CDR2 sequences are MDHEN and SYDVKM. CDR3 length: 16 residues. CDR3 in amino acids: CASSFAGQLTTDTQYF. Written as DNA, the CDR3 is TGTGCCAGCAGTTTCGCGGGCCAACTAACCACAGATACGCAGTATTTT. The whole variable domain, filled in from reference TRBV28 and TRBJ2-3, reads DVKVTQSSRYLVKRTGEKVFLECVQDMDHENMFWYRQDPGLGLRLIYFSYDVKMKEKGDIPEGYSVSREKKERFSLILESASTNQTSMYLCASSFAGQLTTDTQYFGPGTRLTVL.

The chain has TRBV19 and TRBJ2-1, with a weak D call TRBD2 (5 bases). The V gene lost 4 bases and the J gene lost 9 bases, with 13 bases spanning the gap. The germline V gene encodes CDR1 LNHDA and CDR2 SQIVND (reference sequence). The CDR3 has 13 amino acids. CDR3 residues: CASSRQGEGEQFF. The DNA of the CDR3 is TGTGCCAGTAGTAGACAAGGCGAGGGTGAGCAGTTCTTC. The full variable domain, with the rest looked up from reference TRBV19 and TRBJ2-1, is DGGITQSPKYLFRKEGQNVTLSCEQNLNHDAMYWYRQDPGQGLRLIYYSQIVNDFQKGDIAEGYSVSREKKESFPLTVTSAQKNPTAFYLCASSRQGEGEQFFGPGTRLTVL.

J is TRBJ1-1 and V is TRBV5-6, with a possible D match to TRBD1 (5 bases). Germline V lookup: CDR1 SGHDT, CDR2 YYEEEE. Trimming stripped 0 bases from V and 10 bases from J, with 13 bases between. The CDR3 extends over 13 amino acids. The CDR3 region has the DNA TGTGCCAGCAGCTTGGGGCAGGGTGAAGTAGCTTTCTTT. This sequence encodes CASSLGQGEVAFF.

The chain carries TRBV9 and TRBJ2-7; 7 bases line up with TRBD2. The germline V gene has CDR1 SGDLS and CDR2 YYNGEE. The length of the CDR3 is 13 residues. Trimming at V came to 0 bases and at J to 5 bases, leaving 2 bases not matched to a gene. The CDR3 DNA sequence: TGTGCCAGCAGCGTAGGTCGGGGGGACGAGCAGTACTTC. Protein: CASSVGRGDEQYF.

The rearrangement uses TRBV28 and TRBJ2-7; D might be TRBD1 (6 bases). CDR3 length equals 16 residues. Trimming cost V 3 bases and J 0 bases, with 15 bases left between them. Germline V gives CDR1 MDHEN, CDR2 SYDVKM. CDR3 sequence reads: CASSFTGTINSYEQYF. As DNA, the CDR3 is TGTGCCAGCAGTTTTACCGGGACAATCAACTCCTACGAGCAGTACTTC.

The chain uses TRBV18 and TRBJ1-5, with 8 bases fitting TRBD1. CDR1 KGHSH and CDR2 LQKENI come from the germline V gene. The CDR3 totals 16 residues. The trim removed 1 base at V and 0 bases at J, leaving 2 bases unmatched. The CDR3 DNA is TGTGCCAGCTCACCACAGGACAGGGCTAGCAATCAGCCCCAGCATTTT. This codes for CASSPQDRASNQPQHF. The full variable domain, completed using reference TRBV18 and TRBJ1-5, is NAGVMQNPRHLVRRRGQEARLRCSPMKGHSHVYWYRQLPEEGLKFMVYLQKENIIDESGMPKERFSAEFPKEGPSILRIQQVVRGDSAAYFCASSPQDRASNQPQHFGDGTRLSIL.

The CDR3 is CATSGAGVPGELFF. CDR3 DNA sequence: TGTGCCACCAGTGGAGCCGGGGTCCCCGGGGAGCTGTTTTTT. The rearrangement links TRBV24-1 to TRBJ2-2; D possibly corresponds to TRBD2 (5 bases). Trimming removed 5 bases from V and 6 bases from J, with 12 bases in between. This CDR3 is 14 amino acids long. In germline, CDR1 is KGHDR, CDR2 SFDVKD.

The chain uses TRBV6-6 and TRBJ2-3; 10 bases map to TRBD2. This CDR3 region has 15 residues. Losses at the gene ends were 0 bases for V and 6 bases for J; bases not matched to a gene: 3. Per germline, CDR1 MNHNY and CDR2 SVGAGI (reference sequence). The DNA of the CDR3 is TGTGCCAGCAGTTACTCCAGCGGGAGGGTGGATACGCAGTATTTT. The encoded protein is CASSYSSGRVDTQYF.

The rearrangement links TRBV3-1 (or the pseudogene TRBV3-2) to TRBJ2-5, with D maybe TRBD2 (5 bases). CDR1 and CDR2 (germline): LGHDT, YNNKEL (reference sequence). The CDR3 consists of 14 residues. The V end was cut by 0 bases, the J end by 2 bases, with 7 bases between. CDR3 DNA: TGTGCCAGCAGCCAAGATACGGGGCAAGAGACCCAGTACTTC. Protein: CASSQDTGQETQYF.

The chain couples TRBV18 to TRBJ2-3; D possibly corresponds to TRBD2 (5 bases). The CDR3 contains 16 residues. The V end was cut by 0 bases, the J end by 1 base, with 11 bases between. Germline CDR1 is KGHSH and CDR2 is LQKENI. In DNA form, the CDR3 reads TGTGCCAGCTCACCACCGAGCCGGGGAGGCACAGATACGCAGTATTTT. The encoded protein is CASSPPSRGGTDTQYF.

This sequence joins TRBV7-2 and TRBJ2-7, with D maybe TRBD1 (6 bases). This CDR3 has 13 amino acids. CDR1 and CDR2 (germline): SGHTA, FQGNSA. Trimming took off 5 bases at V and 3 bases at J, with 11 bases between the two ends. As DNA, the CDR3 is TGTGCCAGCAGCCAGTCCAGGGGCTACGAGCAGTACTTC. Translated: CASSQSRGYEQYF.

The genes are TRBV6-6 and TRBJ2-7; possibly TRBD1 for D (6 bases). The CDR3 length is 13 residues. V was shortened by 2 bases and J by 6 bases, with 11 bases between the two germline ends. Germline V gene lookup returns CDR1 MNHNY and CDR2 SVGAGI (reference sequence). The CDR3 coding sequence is TGTGCCAGCAGTTACGGACAGAGCGCCGAGCAGTACTTC. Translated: CASSYGQSAEQYF.

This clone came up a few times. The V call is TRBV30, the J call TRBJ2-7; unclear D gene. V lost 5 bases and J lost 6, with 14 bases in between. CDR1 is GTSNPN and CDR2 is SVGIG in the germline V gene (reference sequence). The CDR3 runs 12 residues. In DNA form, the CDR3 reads TGTGCCTGGTCCTCCTTAGACCGCGAGCAGTACTTC. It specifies CAWSSLDREQYF.

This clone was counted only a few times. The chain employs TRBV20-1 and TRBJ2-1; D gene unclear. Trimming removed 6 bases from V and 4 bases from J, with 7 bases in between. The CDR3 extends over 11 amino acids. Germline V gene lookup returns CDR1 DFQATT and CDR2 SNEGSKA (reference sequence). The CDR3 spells CSAWSYNEQFF. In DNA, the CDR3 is TGCAGTGCCTGGAGTTACAATGAGCAGTTCTTC.

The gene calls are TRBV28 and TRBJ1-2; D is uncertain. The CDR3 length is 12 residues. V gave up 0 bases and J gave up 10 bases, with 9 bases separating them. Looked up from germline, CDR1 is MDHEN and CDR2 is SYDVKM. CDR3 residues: CASSLWSGDYTF. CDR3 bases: TGTGCCAGCAGTTTATGGTCCGGCGACTACACCTTC.

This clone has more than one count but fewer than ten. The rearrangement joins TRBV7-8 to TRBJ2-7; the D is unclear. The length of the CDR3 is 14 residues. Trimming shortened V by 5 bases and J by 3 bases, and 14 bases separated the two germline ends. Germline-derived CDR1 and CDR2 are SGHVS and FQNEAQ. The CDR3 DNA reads TGTGCCAGCAGCCAAGCAATACATGGCTACGAGCAGTACTTC. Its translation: CASSQAIHGYEQYF.

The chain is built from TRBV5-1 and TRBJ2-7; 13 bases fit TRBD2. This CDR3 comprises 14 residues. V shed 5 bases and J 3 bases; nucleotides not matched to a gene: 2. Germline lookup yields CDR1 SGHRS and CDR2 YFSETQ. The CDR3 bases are TGCGCCAGCAGTGGACTAGCGGGAGACTACGAGCAGTACTTC. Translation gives CASSGLAGDYEQYF.

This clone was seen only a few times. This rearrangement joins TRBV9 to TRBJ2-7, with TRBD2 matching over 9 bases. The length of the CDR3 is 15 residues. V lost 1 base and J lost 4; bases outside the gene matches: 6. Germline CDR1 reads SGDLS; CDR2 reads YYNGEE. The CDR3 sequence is CASSVYDSGSYEQYF. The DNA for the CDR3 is TGTGCCAGCAGCGTATATGATAGCGGGAGTTACGAGCAGTACTTC.

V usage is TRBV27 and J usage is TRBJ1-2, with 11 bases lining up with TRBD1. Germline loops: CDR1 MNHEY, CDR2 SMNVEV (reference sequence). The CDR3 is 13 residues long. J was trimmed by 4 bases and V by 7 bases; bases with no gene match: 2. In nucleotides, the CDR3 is TGTGCCAGCACTGGACAGGGGGCCTATGGCTACACCTTC. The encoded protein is CASTGQGAYGYTF.

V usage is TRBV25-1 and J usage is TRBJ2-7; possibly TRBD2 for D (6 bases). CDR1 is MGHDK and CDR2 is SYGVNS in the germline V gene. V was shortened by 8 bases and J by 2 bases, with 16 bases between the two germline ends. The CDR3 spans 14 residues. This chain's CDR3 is CASAARDFPYEQYF. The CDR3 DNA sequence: TGTGCCAGCGCAGCTCGGGACTTCCCCTACGAGCAGTACTTC.

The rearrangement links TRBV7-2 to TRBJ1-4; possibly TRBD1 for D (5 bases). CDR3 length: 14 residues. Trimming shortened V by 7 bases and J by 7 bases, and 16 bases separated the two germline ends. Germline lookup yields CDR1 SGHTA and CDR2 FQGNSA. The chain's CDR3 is CASKAQGLGEKLFF. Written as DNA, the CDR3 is TGTGCCAGCAAGGCTCAGGGATTGGGTGAAAAACTGTTTTTT.

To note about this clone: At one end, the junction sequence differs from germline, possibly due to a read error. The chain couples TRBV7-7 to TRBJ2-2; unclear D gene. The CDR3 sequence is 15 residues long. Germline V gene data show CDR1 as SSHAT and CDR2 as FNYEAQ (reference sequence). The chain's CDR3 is CASSPTATNTGELFF. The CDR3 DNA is TGTGCTAGCAGCCCGACGGCTACCAACACCGGGGAGCTGTTTTTT.

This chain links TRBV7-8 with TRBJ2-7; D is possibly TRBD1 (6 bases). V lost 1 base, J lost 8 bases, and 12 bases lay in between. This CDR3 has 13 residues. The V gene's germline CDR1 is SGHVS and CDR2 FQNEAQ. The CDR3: CASSLEGVGKQYF. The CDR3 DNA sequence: TGTGCCAGCAGCTTAGAGGGGGTTGGTAAGCAGTACTTC.

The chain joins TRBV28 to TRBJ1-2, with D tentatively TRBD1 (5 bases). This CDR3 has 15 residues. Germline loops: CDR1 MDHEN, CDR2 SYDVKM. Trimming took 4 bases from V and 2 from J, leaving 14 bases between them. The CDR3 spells CASSSPRQSNYGYTF. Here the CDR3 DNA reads TGTGCCAGCAGTTCCCCGCGACAGAGCAACTATGGCTACACCTTC.

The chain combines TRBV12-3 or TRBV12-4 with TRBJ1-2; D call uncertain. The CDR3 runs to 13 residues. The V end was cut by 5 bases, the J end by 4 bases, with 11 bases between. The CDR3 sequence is CASSGPNGYGYTF. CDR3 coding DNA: TGTGCCAGCAGTGGTCCCAACGGCTATGGCTACACCTTC.